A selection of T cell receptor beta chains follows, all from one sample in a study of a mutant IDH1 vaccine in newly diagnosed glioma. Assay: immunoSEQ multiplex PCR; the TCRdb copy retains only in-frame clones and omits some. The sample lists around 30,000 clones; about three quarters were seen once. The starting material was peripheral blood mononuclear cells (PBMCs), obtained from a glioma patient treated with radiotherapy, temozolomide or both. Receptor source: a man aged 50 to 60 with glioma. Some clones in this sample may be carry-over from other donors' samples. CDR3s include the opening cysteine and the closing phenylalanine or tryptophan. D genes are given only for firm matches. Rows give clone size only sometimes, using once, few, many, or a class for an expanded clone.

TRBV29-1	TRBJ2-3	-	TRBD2	TGCAGCGTGCGGGAGGACCCCAGCACAGATACGCAGTATTTT	CSVREDPSTDTQYF
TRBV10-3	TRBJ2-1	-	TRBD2	TGTGCCCTGGGCCGGGGGGAAAATGAGCAGTTCTTC	CALGRGENEQFF
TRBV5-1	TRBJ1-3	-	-	TGCGCCAGCAGCCCTTCCTCCGGAAACACCATATATTTT	CASSPSSGNTIYF
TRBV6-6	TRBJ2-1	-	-	TGTGCCAGCAGTTACCGAGTAACACTGAACAATGAGCAGTTCTTC	CASSYRVTLNNEQFF
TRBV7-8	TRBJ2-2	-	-	TGTGCCAGCAGTTCTAGCCCCGGGGAGCTGTTTTTT	CASSSSPGELFF
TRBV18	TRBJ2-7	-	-	TGTGCCAGCTCACCTGTGACAGTCTCCTACGAGCAGTACTTC	CASSPVTVSYEQYF
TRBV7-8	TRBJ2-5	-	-	TGTGCCAGCAGCTCACCTCCGGACCCTGGGGAGACCCAGTACTTC	CASSSPPDPGETQYF
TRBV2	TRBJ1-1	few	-	TGTGCCAGCAGGAGCGGGTTGAGCACTGAAGCTTTCTTT	CASRSGLSTEAFF
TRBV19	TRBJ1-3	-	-	TGTGCCACCTCTCAAGACGGAAACACCATATATTTT	CATSQDGNTIYF
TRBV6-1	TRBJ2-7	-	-	TGTGCCAGCAGTGAAGCGGCGGCAGCCTACGAGCAGTACTTC	CASSEAAAAYEQYF
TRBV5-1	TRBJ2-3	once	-	TGCGCCAGCAGCCCCGGGCTAACTAGCACAGATACGCAGTATTTT	CASSPGLTSTDTQYF
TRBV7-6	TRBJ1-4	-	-	TGTGCCAGCAGCGATGACGGGTTTAGTGGAAAACTGTTTTTT	CASSDDGFSGKLFF
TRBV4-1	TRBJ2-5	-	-	TGCGCCAGCAGCCAACCTACACAGGGGGGGAGGACCCAGTACTTC	CASSQPTQGGRTQYF
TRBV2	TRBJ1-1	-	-	TGTGCCAGCAGTGAATCCCCCAGAAACACTGAAGCTTTCTTT	CASSESPRNTEAFF
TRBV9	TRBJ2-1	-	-	TGTGCCAGCAGCGTAGCCGGGGCCTACAATGAGCAGTTCTTC	CASSVAGAYNEQFF
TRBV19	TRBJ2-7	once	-	TGTGCCAGTAGTATAGGGGCGGGAAGCTCCTACGAGCAGTACTTC	CASSIGAGSSYEQYF
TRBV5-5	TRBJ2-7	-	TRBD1	TGTGCCAGCAGCTTGGTTTTGGCCGGGCCAGGGGGAAATTGGTACGAGCAGTACTTC	CASSLVLAGPGGNWYEQYF
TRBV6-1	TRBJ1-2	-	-	TGTGCCAGCAGCGGGGTGGGCTATGGCTACACCTTC	CASSGVGYGYTF
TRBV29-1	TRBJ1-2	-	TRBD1	TGCAGCGTTGAGGGGGGACAGGGATTCAATGGCTACACCTTC	CSVEGGQGFNGYTF
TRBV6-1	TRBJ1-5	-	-	TGTGCCAGCAGGGGGGATCCTAGCAATCAGCCCCAGCATTTT	CASRGDPSNQPQHF
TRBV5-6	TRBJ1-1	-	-	TGTGCCAGCACGACCTTGGAGAACACTGAAGCTTTCTTT	CASTTLENTEAFF
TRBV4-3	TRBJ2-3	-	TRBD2	TGCGCCAGCAGCCAAGAAAGCGGGGGGATAAATACAGATACGCAGTATTTT	CASSQESGGINTDTQYF
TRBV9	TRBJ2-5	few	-	TGTGCCAGCACCCCTAGGATCACAGGAGGGGAGACCCAGTACTTC	CASTPRITGGETQYF
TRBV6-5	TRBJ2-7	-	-	TGTGCCAGCAGTAAGGGGTTTGTGTACGAGCAGTACTTC	CASSKGFVYEQYF
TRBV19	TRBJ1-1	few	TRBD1	TGTGCCACCATGCCCGGGACAGGGGGCCAGAACACTGAAGCTTTCTTT	CATMPGTGGQNTEAFF
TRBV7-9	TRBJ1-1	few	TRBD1	TGTGCCAGCAGCTCCGGGACAGGGACTGAAGCTTTCTTT	CASSSGTGTEAFF
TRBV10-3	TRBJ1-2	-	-	TGTGCCATTTTTGGGGGGGATGGCTACACCTTC	CAIFGGDGYTF
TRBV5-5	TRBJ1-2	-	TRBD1	TGTGCCAGCAGCTTGGCCGACAGGGAGTATGGCTACACCTTC	CASSLADREYGYTF
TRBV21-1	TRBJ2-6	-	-	TGTGCCAGCAGCAACCCTGACGGCTCTGGGGCCAACGTCCTGACTTTC	CASSNPDGSGANVLTF
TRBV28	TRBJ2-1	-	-	TGTGCCAGCAGTTCCGTTTTAGCGGTCTACAATGAGCAGTTCTTC	CASSSVLAVYNEQFF
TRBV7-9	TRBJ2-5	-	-	TGTGCCAGCACGCTAAGTGGGGGGCTCAAAGAGACTCAGTACTTC	CASTLSGGLKETQYF
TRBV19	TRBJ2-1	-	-	TGTGCCAGTACCTCCAGGGTGAGAGGGGGATACAATGAGCAGTTCTTC	CASTSRVRGGYNEQFF
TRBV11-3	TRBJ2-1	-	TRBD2	TGTGCCAGCAGGGGGACTAGCGGGGGGGACCACGAGCAGTTCTTC	CASRGTSGGDHEQFF
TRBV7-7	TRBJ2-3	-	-	TGTGCCAGCGCGGCGGTTCACTCAACAGATACGCAGTATTTT	CASAAVHSTDTQYF
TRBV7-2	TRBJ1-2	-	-	TGTGCCAGCAGCTCCTACGCTGGTACCTATGGCTACACCTTC	CASSSYAGTYGYTF
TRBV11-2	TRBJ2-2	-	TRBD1	TGTGCCAGCAGCCCCGGACAGGGCAGCCAAGTAACCGGGGAGCTGTTTTTT	CASSPGQGSQVTGELFF